The rows below give T cell receptor beta chains drawn from one sample of a study of cytomegalovirus exposure and HLA in healthy donors. Some clones are missing from TCRdb's copy, which holds only in-frame ones; the method was immunoSEQ multiplex PCR. The sample carries around 130,000 clones, 8.5% to 10% recorded once. The sample consisted of PBMCs. The receptors derive from a man between 40 and 49 years old in good health and CMV-seronegative. Each CDR3 is given with its conserved first and last residue. D genes are given only for firm matches. Part of the rows lack a size; the others show once, few, many or a class for expanded clones.

>TRBJ2-5|TRBD1|-|TRBV11-2
TGTGCCAGCAGCACACAGACAGGGTCAGAGACCCAGTACTTC
CASSTQTGSETQYF
>TRBJ1-6|TRBD1|-|TRBV11-2
TGTGCCAGCAGCTCCCAGGGGGATTCCTATAATTCACCCCTCCACTTT
CASSSQGDSYNSPLHF
>TRBJ2-7|TRBD1|-|TRBV4-1
TGCGCCAGCAGCCAGGGGACAGGGGGTTTGGGAGAGCAGTACTTC
CASSQGTGGLGEQYF
>TRBJ2-5|-|few|TRBV4-1
TGCGCCAGCAGCGCCGCATCGGGGTCCCAAGAGACCCAGTACTTC
CASSAASGSQETQYF
>TRBJ1-6|-|-|TRBV6-5
TGTGCCAGCAGTACGGGGGGAGCGGATTCACCCCTCCACTTT
CASSTGGADSPLHF
>TRBJ1-5|-|few|TRBV19
TGTGCCAGTAGGGTTCCCGGGAAAAATCAGCCCCAGCATTTT
CASRVPGKNQPQHF
>TRBJ1-4|TRBD1|-|TRBV4-1
TGCGCCAGCAGCCAGGAGCCGGGACAGGGAGGAAAACTGTTTTTT
CASSQEPGQGGKLFF
>TRBJ1-3|-|few|TRBV5-6
TGTGCCAGCAGATTAACAGGGAAGGCAAACACCATATATTTT
CASRLTGKANTIYF
>TRBJ2-4|-|few|TRBV2
TGTGCCAGCAGTCGGGAAACCAAAAACATTCAGTACTTC
CASSRETKNIQYF
>TRBJ2-3|-|few|TRBV25-1
TGTGCCAGCAGTGTGACTGATACGCAGTATTTT
CASSVTDTQYF
>TRBJ2-2|-|-|TRBV5-8
TGTGCCAGCAGCTTGGAACGGACCGGGGAGCTGTTTTTT
CASSLERTGELFF
>TRBJ1-6|-|few|TRBV13
TGTGCCAGCAGCCCCCCCCCGGGTAGGAATTCACCCCTCCACTTT
CASSPPPGRNSPLHF
>TRBJ1-2|TRBD1|many|TRBV6-1
TGTGCCAGCAGTGAAGCGCGACTGACAGGGCACTCCTATGGCTACACCTTC
CASSEARLTGHSYGYTF
>TRBJ1-2|-|few|TRBV30
TGTGCCTGGAGTGTAGGGGTGGGTGGTGTCTACACCTTC
CAWSVGVGGVYTF
>TRBJ1-5|TRBD1|few|TRBV6-6
TGTGCCAGCAGTCTGGACAGGTCAAAGCCCCAGCATTTT
CASSLDRSKPQHF
>TRBJ1-1|-|few|TRBV6-1
TGTGCCAGCAGTGGGAGGGGGAACACTGAAGCTTTCTTT
CASSGRGNTEAFF
>TRBJ1-4|-|few|TRBV6-5
TGTGCCAGCAGTTACTCAGGGGTCCTGGGTGAAAAACTGTTTTTT
CASSYSGVLGEKLFF
>TRBJ2-2|-|once|TRBV7-6
TGTGCCAGCAGCTTAGAATGGGGGGCCGGGGAGCTGTTTTTT
CASSLEWGAGELFF
>TRBJ2-3|TRBD2|-|TRBV6-1
TGTGCCAGCAGACCCCTAGCGGGGGGGGCAGATACGCAGTATTTT
CASRPLAGGADTQYF
>TRBJ1-5|-|few|TRBV28
TGTGCCAGCCGCGGGGGGAATCAGCCCCAGCATTTT
CASRGGNQPQHF
>TRBJ1-1|TRBD1|-|TRBV7-3
TGTGCCAGCAGCTTAAGAGGGGGCGGGACCACTGAAGCTTTCTTT
CASSLRGGGTTEAFF
>TRBJ1-6|TRBD1|-|TRBV27
TGTGCCAGCAGTTCCCGACTCACAGGGGAGCGTCAGAGAGGTTCACCCCTCCACTTT
CASSSRLTGERQRGSPLHF
>TRBJ2-2|TRBD2|few|TRBV11-3
TGTGCCAGCAGCCCTTACGGGGGGGCCGGAACCGGGGAGCTGTTTTTT
CASSPYGGAGTGELFF
>TRBJ1-2|-|-|TRBV19
TGTGCCAGTACAGCCAATAGGGGGAACTATGGCTACACCTTC
CASTANRGNYGYTF
>TRBJ2-3|-|-|TRBV5-1
TGCGCCAGCAGCTTAACGGGGTTGGGCACAGATACGCAGTATTTT
CASSLTGLGTDTQYF
>TRBJ2-7|-|few|TRBV6-6
TGTGCCAGCAGTTACTCGAAAGGGGAAGAGCAGTACTTC
CASSYSKGEEQYF
>TRBJ2-7|-|-|TRBV5-6
TGTGCCAGCCGTTTCTCAGCGGATCGTTACGAGCAGTACTTC
CASRFSADRYEQYF